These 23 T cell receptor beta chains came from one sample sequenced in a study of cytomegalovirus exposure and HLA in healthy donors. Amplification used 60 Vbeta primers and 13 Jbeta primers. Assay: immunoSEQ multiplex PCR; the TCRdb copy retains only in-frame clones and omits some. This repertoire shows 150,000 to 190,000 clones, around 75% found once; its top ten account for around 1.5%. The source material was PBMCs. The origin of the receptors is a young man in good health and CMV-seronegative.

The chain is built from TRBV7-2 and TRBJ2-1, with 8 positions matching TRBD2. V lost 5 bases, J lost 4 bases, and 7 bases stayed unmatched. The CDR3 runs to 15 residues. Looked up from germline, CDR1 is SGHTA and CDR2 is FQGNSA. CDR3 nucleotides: TGTGCCAGCAGCAGCGGGGGCCGTTTGTACAATGAGCAGTTCTTC. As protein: CASSSGGRLYNEQFF.

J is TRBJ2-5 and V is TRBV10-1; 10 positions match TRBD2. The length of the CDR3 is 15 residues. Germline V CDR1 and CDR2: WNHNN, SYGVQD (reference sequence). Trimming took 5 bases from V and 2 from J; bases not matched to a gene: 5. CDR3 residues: CASSLGLAAQETQYF. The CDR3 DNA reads TGCGCCAGCAGTCTCGGACTAGCGGCTCAAGAGACCCAGTACTTC.

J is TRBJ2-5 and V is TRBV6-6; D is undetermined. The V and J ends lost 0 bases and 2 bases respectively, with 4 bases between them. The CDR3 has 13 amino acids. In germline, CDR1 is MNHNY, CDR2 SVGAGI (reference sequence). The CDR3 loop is CASSYSRQETQYF. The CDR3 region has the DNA TGTGCCAGCAGTTACTCTCGGCAAGAGACCCAGTACTTC.

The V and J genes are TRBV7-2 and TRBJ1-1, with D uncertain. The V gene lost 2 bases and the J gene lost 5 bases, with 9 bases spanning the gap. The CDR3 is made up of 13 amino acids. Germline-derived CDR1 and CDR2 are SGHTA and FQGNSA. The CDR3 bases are TGTGCCAGCAGCTTACCGGGAGGGACTGAAGCTTTCTTT. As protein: CASSLPGGTEAFF.

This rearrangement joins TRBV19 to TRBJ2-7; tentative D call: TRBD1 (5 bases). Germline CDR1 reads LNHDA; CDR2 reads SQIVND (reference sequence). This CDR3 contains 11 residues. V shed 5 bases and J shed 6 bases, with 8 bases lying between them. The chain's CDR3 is CASSSQGEQYF. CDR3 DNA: TGTGCCAGTAGTTCTCAGGGCGAGCAGTACTTC.

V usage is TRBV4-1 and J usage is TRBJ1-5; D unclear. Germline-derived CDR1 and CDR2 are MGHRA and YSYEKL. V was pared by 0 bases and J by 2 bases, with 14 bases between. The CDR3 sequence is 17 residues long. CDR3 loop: CASSQEGWRNGNQPQHF. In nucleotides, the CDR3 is TGCGCCAGCAGCCAAGAAGGATGGCGGAACGGCAATCAGCCCCAGCATTTT.

The CDR3: CASSRDSGQPQHF. CDR3 sequence (DNA): TGCGCCAGCAGCCGGGACAGCGGTCAGCCCCAGCATTTT. The V gene is TRBV5-1, the J gene TRBJ1-5, with 7 bases aligning to TRBD1. V lost 4 bases to trimming and J lost 6 bases; unmatched junction nucleotides: 4. CDR1 SGHRS and CDR2 YFSETQ come from the germline V gene. CDR3 length equals 13 residues.

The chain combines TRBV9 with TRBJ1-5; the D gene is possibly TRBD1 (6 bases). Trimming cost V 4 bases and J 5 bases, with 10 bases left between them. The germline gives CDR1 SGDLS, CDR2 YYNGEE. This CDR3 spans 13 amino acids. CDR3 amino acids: CASSPTGDQPQHF. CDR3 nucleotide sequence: TGTGCCAGCAGCCCGACAGGAGATCAGCCCCAGCATTTT.

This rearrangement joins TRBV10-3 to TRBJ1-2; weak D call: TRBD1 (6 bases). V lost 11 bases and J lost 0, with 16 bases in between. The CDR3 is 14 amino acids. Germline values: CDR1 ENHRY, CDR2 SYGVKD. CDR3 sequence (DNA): TGTGCCGCCGTCTCGGGGACATCTAACTATGGCTACACCTTC. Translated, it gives CAAVSGTSNYGYTF.

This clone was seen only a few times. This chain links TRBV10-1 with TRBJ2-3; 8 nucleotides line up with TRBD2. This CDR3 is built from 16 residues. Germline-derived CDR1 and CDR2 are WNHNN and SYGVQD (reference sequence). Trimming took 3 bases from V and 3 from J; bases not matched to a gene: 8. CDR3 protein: CASSDKGTRGTDTQYF. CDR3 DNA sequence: TGCGCCAGCAGTGACAAGGGGACTAGGGGAACAGATACGCAGTATTTT.

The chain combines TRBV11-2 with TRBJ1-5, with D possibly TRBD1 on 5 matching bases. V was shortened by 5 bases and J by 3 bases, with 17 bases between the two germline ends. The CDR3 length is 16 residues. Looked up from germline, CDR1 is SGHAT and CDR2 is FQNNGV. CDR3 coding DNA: TGTGCCAGCAGCCTCGGACGATGGGGACTCAATCAGCCCCAGCATTTT. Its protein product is CASSLGRWGLNQPQHF.

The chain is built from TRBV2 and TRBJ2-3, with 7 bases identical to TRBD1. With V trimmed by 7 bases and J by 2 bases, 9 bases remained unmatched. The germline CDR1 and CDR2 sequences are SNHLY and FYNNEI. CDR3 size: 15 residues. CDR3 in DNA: TGTGCCAGCACCCAAGGGACAGCCTTCACAGATACGCAGTATTTT. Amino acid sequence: CASTQGTAFTDTQYF.

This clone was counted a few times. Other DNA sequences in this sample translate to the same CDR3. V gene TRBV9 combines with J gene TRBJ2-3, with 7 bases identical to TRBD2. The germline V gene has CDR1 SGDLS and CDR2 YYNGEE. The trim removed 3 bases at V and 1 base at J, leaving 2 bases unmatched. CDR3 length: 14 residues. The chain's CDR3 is CASSASGRTDTQYF. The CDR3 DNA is TGTGCCAGCAGCGCTAGCGGCCGCACAGATACGCAGTATTTT.

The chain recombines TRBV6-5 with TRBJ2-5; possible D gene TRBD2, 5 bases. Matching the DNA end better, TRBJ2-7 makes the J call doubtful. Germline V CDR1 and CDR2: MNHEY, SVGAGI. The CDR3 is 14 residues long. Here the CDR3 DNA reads TGTGCCAGCAGTTACATTTCGGGGTCCTACGAGCAGTACTTC. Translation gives CASSYISGSYEQYF.

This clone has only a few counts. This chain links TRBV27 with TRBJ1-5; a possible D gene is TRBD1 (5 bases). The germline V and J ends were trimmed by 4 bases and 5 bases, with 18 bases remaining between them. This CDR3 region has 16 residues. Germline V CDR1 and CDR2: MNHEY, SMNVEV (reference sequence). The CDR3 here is CASSSGGWQGDQPQHF. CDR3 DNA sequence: TGTGCCAGCAGTTCGGGGGGTTGGCAGGGCGATCAGCCCCAGCATTTT.

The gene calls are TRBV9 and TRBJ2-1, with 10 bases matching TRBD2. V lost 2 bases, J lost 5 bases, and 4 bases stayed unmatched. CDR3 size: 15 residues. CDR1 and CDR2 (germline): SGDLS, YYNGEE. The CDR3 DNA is TGTGCCAGCAGCGTCTGGACTAGCGGAGACAATGAGCAGTTCTTC. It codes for CASSVWTSGDNEQFF. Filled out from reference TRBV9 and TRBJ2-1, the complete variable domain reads DSGVTQTPKHLITATGQRVTLRCSPRSGDLSVYWYQQSLDQGLQFLIQYYNGEERAKGNILERFSAQQFPDLHSELNLSSLELGDSALYFCASSVWTSGDNEQFFGPGTRLTVL.

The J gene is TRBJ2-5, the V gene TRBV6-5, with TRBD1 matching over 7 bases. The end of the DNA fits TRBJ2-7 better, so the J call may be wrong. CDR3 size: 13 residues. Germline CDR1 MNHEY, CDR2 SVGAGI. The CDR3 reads CASSYNDRDEQYF. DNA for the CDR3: TGTGCCAGCAGTTACAACGACAGGGACGAGCAGTACTTC.

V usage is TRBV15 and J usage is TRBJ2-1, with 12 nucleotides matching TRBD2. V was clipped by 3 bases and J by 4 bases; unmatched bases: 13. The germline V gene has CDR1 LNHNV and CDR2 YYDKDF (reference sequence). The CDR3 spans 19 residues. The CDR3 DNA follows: TGTGCCACCAGCAGGGCCGGGACTAGCGGGCAGGGAAAATACAATGAGCAGTTCTTC. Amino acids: CATSRAGTSGQGKYNEQFF.

CDR3 coding DNA: TGTGCCAGCAGTTCCCCGGCGGACAGAGGCCAAGAGACCCAGTACTTC. It specifies CASSSPADRGQETQYF. V and J are TRBV27 and TRBJ2-5, with D maybe TRBD1 (6 bases). The CDR3 length is 16 residues. Per the germline V gene, CDR1 is MNHEY and CDR2 is SMNVEV (reference sequence). Trimming took 4 bases from V and 1 from J, leaving 16 bases between them.

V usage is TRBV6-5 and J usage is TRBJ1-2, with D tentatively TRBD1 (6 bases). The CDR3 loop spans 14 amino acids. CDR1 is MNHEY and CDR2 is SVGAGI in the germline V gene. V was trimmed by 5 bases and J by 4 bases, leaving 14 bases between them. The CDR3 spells CASSPTGQPYGYTF. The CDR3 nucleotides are TGTGCCAGCAGTCCGACAGGTCAGCCCTATGGCTACACCTTC.

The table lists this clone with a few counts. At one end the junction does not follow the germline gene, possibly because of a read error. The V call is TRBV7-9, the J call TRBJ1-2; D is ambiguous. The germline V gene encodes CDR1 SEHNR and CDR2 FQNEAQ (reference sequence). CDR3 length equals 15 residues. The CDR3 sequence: CSSSPLEGKTYGYTF. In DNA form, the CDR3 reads TGTTCCAGCAGCCCACTTGAGGGAAAGACCTATGGCTACACCTTC. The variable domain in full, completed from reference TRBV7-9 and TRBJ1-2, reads DTGVSQNPRHKITKRGQNVTFRCDPISEHNRLYWYRQTLGQGPEFLTYFQNEAQLEKSRLLSDRFSAERPKGSFSTLEIQRTEQGDSAMYLCSSSPLEGKTYGYTFGSGTRLTVV.

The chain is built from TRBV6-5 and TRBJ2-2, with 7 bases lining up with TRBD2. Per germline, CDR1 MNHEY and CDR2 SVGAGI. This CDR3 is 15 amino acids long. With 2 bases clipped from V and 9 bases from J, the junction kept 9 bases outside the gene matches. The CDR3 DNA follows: TGTGCCAGCAGTTACGGGGCGGGAGTCCCCCGGGAGCTGTTTTTT. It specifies CASSYGAGVPRELFF.

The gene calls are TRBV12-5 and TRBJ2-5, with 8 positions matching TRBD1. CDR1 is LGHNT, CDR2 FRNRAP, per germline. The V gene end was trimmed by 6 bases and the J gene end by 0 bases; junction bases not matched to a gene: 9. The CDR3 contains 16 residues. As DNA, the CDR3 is TGTGCTAGTGGGGCCGGGACAGGAATTTACCAAGAGACCCAGTACTTC. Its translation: CASGAGTGIYQETQYF.